This T cell receptor (beta chain) was identified during a study of OX40 agonist ivuxolimab in advanced cancers. About the investigation overall: Ivuxolimab, which targeted the costimulatory receptor OX40 (CD134), was an agonistic, fully human IgG2 monoclonal antibody. Intravenous ivuxolimab was administered to patients every 2 weeks at six dose levels: 0.01, 0.1, 0.3, 1.5, 3 and 10 mg/kg. Of the approximately 53 patients in dose escalation, about 20 had hepatocellular carcinoma, around 15 had melanoma, 9 had renal cell carcinoma and 9 had head and neck cancer. In the dose-escalation cohort, 82.7% of patients were male, and the mean age was 60 years with a range of roughly 20 to 79. Prior anti-PD-1, anti-PD-L1 or anti-CTLA-4 therapy was permitted, and about two fifths of dose-escalation patients had received checkpoint inhibitors. Partial responses were achieved by three dose-escalation patients, of whom one had hepatocellular carcinoma and two had cutaneous melanoma. Peripheral TCRbeta sequencing was intended to test whether TCR sequence diversity was altered and clonal T-cell expansion was caused by ivuxolimab. The paper reports the monotherapy dose-escalation portion (N of about 47 patients) of the phase I ivuxolimab trial.

V ends up 3 bases short and J 5 bases short, with an unmatched junction base count of 3. CDR1 and CDR2 were assigned from the germline V gene (reference sequence) as LNHDA and SQIVND. Including the terminal cysteine and phenylalanine, the CDR3 comprises 14 residues. Of the read, only the CDR3 DNA is kept; its 42 bases are in frame from base 1. This clone was counted only a few times. This receptor's antigen is unknown. Base qualities are not recorded, but no much larger clone differs from it by a single base. For sequencing of the TCRbeta CDR3 region, genomic DNA was extracted from the sorted cells. TCRbeta CDR3 regions were sequenced using the immunoSEQ Assay. TCRdb provides this immuneACCESS table in a form limited to in-frame rearrangements. Some clones are lacking; in checked studies, under half of them reflect an unresolved V gene, and why the rest are absent is not known. The table for this sample lists just under 80,000 clones; approximately 84% of them were counted only once. The ten largest clones represent 25% of the sample.

The trial excluded patients who had a history of autoimmune disease or were on systemic immunosuppression. Peripheral blood for TCR sequencing was drawn from every dose cohort at baseline, at cycle 4 day 1 and at cycle 7 day 1. The samples were taken from a phase I, first-in-human, multicenter, open-label dose-escalation trial of ivuxolimab. Adults with locally advanced or metastatic melanoma, renal cell carcinoma, hepatocellular carcinoma or head and neck squamous cell carcinoma were enrolled in the trial. Before TCR sequencing, CD4+ T cells and CD8+ T cells were sorted from peripheral blood as separate populations. On the study overall, not on this receptor specifically: Antigen specificity was not determined for the clonally expanded peripheral T cells. After ivuxolimab, more expanded clones were found on average in CD8+ T cells than in CD4+ T cells. Low levels of normalized T-cell clonal expansion were also seen in some nonresponding patients. Partial responders in the 0.1-3.0 mg/kg groups had among the lowest normalized peripheral clonal expansion, especially among CD8+ T cells. At doses of 0.1 to 3.0 mg/kg, clonal expansion of both CD4+ and CD8+ blood T cells was observed from baseline to week 6.

This chain joins TRBV19 to TRBJ1-1; TRBD1 fits 10 bases in the junction. The material sequenced was CD4+ or CD8+ T cells sorted from blood, taken in a trial of the OX40 agonist ivuxolimab. The origin of this receptor is an adult with an advanced solid tumor such as melanoma, head and neck, liver or kidney cancer. The CDR3 reads as follows: CASSIGTGETEAFF. The nucleotide sequence reads as follows: TGTGCCAGTAGTATCGGGACAGGGGAGACTGAAGCTTTCTTT.